A selection of T cell receptor beta chains follows, all from one sample in a study of T cell repertoires in cytomegalovirus infection. TCRdb reprocessed the reads with MiXCR, giving one entry per CDR3 protein. The data hold some 600,000 distinct CDR3 sequences, with approximately 24% observed a single time. Sequences were obtained from CD8+ T cells from PBMCs. The receptors were gathered from a human donor in good health (CMV status not recorded). Some clones in this sample may be carry-over from other donors' samples. Both conserved end residues are part of each CDR3. The D gene is left open where the match is weak. The size field is filled for only some rows; it gives once, few, many or a size class.

J	size	V	D	CDR3	DNA
TRBJ2-3	.	TRBV7-2	.	CASSLVSDSRGDTQYF	TGTGCCAGCAGCTTAGTAAGTGACAGTCGAGGGGATACGCAGTATTTT
TRBJ2-5	few	TRBV25-1	.	CASSATFETQYF	TGTGCCAGCAGTGCTACTTTTGAGACCCAGTACTTC
TRBJ2-7	.	TRBV27	TRBD1	CASSFLDRLNEQYF	TGTGCCAGCAGTTTCTTGGACAGGCTGAACGAGCAGTACTTC
TRBJ1-5	many	TRBV7-9	.	CASSPTDIYGRQPQHF	TGTGCCAGCAGCCCTACGGACATTTACGGGCGGCAGCCCCAGCATTTT
TRBJ1-6	many	TRBV7-2	.	CASSLRGTYNSPLHF	TGTGCCAGCAGCTTAAGGGGAACCTATAATTCACCCCTCCACTTT
TRBJ1-5	.	TRBV6-4	.	CASSDSERGGRGQPQHF	TGTGCCAGCAGTGACTCCGAGCGCGGAGGGAGAGGTCAGCCCCAGCATTTT
TRBJ1-2	many	TRBV7-8	TRBD1	CASSLGGTGVYGYTF	TGTGCCAGCAGCTTAGGCGGGACAGGGGTCTATGGCTACACCTTC
TRBJ2-3	.	TRBV29-1	.	CSVVDRRSTDTQYF	TGCAGCGTTGTGGACAGAAGATCCACAGATACGCAGTATTTT
TRBJ2-3	many	TRBV7-3	TRBD2	CASSLRASGALSTDTQYF	TGTGCCAGCAGCTTAAGGGCTAGCGGGGCGTTAAGCACAGATACGCAGTATTTT
TRBJ1-1	few	TRBV2	.	CASRTYRAAFF	TGTGCCAGCAGGACCTACCGGGCAGCTTTCTTT
TRBJ1-6	few	TRBV14	.	CASSQSVGGPRSPLHF	TGTGCCAGCAGCCAGTCAGTCGGGGGCCCTAGGTCACCCCTCCACTTT
TRBJ1-1	few	TRBV20-1	.	CSASWENTEAFF	TGCAGTGCGTCGTGGGAGAACACTGAAGCTTTCTTT
TRBJ2-2	few	TRBV7-9	TRBD1	CASSFTLRTGDTGELFF	TGTGCCAGCAGCTTTACACTTCGGACAGGGGACACCGGGGAGCTGTTTTTT
TRBJ2-1	.	TRBV19	TRBD2	CASAGGDVYNKQFF	TGTGCCTCCGCCGGGGGGGACGTGTACAATAAGCAGTTCTTC
TRBJ1-2	many	TRBV7-2	.	CASSSRTRNYGYTF	TGTGCCAGCAGCTCACGGACACGGAACTATGGCTACACCTTC
TRBJ1-5	.	TRBV10-3	.	CAISESGDPNQPQHF	TGTGCCATCAGTGAGTCCGGCGATCCCAATCAGCCCCAGCATTTT
TRBJ2-1	.	TRBV6-8	TRBD2	CASSYGRGARNEQFF	TGTGCCAGCAGTTACGGGCGGGGGGCCCGCAATGAGCAGTTCTTC
TRBJ2-7	few	TRBV19	.	CASSIGLEIYEQYF	TGTGCCAGTAGTATAGGCTTGGAGATCTACGAGCAGTACTTC
TRBJ2-1	many	TRBV7-9	.	CASSLAARVAYNEQFF	TGTGCCAGCAGCTTAGCGGCGCGGGTAGCCTACAATGAGCAGTTCTTC
TRBJ2-1	.	TRBV6-5	.	CASSYRSLGDEQFF	TGTGCCAGCAGTTACAGATCCCTGGGGGATGAGCAGTTCTTC
TRBJ2-1	.	TRBV4-1	.	CASSQGSPTEQFF	TGCGCCAGCAGCCAAGGGTCCCCCACTGAGCAGTTCTTC
TRBJ2-4	.	TRBV6-2/TRBV6-3	.	CASSYSGLGFAKNIQNF	TGTGCCAGCAGTTACTCGGGGCTGGGGTTCGCCAAAAACATTCAGAACTTC
TRBJ1-2	few	TRBV6-5	.	CASSYGNGGQGYTF	TGTGCCAGCAGTTACGGGAATGGGGGGCAAGGCTACACCTTC
TRBJ2-1	few	TRBV6-2/TRBV6-3	.	CASSYGWASYNEQFF	TGTGCCAGCAGTTACGGGTGGGCGTCCTACAATGAGCAGTTCTTC
TRBJ2-5	few	TRBV20-1	TRBD1	CSALRWGTDESPETQYF	TGCAGTGCCCTAAGATGGGGGACAGATGAATCACCGGAGACCCAGTACTTC
TRBJ1-3	few	TRBV5-1	TRBD1	CASSLYPGQGDGNTIYF	TGCGCCAGCAGCCTATACCCTGGACAGGGCGATGGAAACACCATATATTTT
TRBJ2-1	.	TRBV4-2	TRBD2	CASSQDPRGGYNEQFF	TGTGCCAGCAGCCAAGATCCCCGGGGGGGATACAATGAGCAGTTCTTC
TRBJ1-4	.	TRBV28	.	CASGETTNEKLFF	TGTGCCTCCGGGGAAACAACTAATGAAAAACTGTTTTTT
TRBJ1-1	many	TRBV7-9	.	CASSPTWRRGAEAFF	TGTGCCAGCAGCCCTACCTGGAGGCGGGGGGCTGAAGCTTTCTTT
TRBJ1-5	many	TRBV7-2	TRBD1	CASSSPDRDNQPQHF	TGTGCCAGCAGCTCCCCAGACAGGGACAATCAGCCCCAGCATTTT
TRBJ1-4	few	TRBV13	.	CASSLTGRANEKLFF	TGTGCCAGCAGCCTCACAGGGCGGGCTAATGAAAAACTGTTTTTT
TRBJ1-2	.	TRBV13	.	CASSLARGTGYTF	TGTGCCAGCAGCTTGGCGCGGGGCACTGGCTACACCTTC
TRBJ2-3	once	TRBV6-1	.	CASSYRGRWDTQYF	TGTGCCAGCAGTTACCGGGGACGTTGGGATACGCAGTATTTT
TRBJ1-6	many	TRBV7-2	.	CASSPEGPLHF	TGTGCCAGCAGCCCGGAGGGACCCCTCCACTTT
TRBJ2-2	.	TRBV13	.	CASSLQGQNTGELFF	TGTGCCAGCAGCCTACAAGGACAGAACACCGGGGAGCTGTTTTTT
TRBJ1-1	.	TRBV5-6	.	CASSSGGTYINTEAFF	TGTGCCAGCAGCTCGGGTGGGACCTACATTAACACTGAAGCTTTCTTT
TRBJ2-1	.	TRBV27	TRBD1	CASRGTGYYNEQFF	TGTGCCAGCAGGGGGACAGGCTACTACAATGAGCAGTTCTTC
TRBJ2-1	.	TRBV12-3/TRBV12-4	.	CASTTNPREQFF	TGTGCCAGCACCACCAACCCCCGGGAGCAGTTCTTC
TRBJ1-4	.	TRBV27	.	CASSFDPYDGKLFF	TGTGCCAGCAGTTTCGACCCCTACGATGGAAAACTGTTTTTT
TRBJ1-2	.	TRBV12-3/TRBV12-4	TRBD1	CASSTGALVYGYTF	TGTGCCAGCAGTACAGGGGCCCTCGTCTATGGCTACACCTTC
TRBJ1-2	.	TRBV6-5	.	CASSYSPGFNGYTF	TGTGCCAGCAGTTACTCCCCAGGGTTCAATGGCTACACCTTC
TRBJ2-7	.	TRBV12-3/TRBV12-4	TRBD2	CASTSGGTPSYEQYF	TGTGCCAGCACCTCGGGGGGGACACCCTCCTACGAGCAGTACTTC
TRBJ1-6	.	TRBV2	TRBD1	CASKRDSSYNSPLHF	TGTGCCAGCAAAAGGGACAGCTCCTATAATTCACCCCTCCACTTT
TRBJ1-2	.	TRBV20-1	.	CSARDLGESYGYTF	TGCAGTGCTAGAGATCTCGGGGAGTCCTATGGCTACACCTTC
TRBJ2-7	.	TRBV18	TRBD2	CASSPTSSEQYF	TGTGCCAGCTCACCGACTAGCAGCGAGCAGTACTTC
TRBJ2-1	few	TRBV6-5	.	CASSYSRNSYNEQFF	TGTGCCAGCAGTTACTCTAGGAACAGCTACAATGAGCAGTTCTTC
TRBJ1-2	.	TRBV6-2/TRBV6-3	.	CASSPLPEGAEGYTF	TGTGCCAGCAGTCCCCTTCCGGAGGGCGCGGAGGGCTACACCTTC